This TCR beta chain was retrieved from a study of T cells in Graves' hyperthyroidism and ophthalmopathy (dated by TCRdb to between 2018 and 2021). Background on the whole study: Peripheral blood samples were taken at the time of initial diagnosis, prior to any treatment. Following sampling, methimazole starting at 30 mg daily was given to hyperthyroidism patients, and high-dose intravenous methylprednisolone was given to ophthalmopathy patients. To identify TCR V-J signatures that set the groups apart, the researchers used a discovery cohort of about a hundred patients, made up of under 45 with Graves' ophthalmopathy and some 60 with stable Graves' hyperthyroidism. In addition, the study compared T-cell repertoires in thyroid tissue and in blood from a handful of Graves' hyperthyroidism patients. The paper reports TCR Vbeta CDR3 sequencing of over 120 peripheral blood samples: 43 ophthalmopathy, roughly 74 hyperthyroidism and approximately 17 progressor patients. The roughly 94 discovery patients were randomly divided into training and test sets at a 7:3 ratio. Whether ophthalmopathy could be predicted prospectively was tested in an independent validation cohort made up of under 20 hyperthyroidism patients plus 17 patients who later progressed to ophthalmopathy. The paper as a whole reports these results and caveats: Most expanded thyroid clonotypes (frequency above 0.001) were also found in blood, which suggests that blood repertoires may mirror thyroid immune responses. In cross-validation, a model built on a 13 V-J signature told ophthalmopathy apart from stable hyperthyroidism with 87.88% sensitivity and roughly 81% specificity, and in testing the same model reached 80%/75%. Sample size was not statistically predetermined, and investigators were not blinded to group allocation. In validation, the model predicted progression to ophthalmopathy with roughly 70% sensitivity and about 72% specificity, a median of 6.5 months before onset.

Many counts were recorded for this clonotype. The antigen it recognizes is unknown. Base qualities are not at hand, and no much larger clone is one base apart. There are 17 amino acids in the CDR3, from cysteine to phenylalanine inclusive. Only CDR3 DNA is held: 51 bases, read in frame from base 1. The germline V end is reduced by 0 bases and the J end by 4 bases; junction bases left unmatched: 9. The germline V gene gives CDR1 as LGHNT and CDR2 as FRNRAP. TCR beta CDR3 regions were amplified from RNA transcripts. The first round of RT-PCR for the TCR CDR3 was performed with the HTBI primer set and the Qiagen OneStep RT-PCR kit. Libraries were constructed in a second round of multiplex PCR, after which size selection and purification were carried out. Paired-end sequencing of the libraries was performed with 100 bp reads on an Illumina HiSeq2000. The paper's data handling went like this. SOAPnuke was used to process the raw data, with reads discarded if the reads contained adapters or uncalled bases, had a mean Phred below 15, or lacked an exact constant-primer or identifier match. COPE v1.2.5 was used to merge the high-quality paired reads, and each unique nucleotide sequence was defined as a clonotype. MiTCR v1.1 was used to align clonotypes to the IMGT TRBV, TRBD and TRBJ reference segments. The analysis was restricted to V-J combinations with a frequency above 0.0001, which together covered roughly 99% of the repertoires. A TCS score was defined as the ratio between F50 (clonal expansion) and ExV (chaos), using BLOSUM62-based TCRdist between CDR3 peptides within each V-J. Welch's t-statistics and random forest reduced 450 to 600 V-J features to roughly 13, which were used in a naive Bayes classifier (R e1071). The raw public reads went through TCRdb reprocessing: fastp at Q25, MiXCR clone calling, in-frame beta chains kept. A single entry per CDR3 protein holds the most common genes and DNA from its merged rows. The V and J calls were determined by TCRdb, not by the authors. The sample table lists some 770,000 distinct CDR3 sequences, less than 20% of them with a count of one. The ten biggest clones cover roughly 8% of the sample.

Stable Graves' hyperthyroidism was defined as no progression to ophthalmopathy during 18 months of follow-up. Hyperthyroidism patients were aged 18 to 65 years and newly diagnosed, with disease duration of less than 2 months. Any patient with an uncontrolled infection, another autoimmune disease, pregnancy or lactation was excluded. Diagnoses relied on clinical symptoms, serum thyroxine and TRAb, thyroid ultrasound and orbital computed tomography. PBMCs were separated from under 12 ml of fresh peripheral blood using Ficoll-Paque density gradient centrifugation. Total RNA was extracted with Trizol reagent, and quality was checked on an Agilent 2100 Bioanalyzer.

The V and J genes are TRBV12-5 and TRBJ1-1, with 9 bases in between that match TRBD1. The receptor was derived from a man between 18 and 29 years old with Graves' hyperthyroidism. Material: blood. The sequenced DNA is TGTGCTAGTGGTTTGGTTCGGACAGGGGAGGTGGCCACTGAAGCTTTCTTT. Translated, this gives CASGLVRTGEVATEAFF.